The 27 T cell receptor beta chains listed next were all sequenced from one sample in a study of OX40 agonist ivuxolimab in advanced cancers. Libraries were prepared by immunoSEQ multiplex PCR; TCRdb keeps only in-frame clonotypes and omits some of them. The profile shows approximately 84,000 clones, 86% of them singletons. Sequencing was performed on CD4+ or CD8+ T cells sorted from blood, taken in a trial of the OX40 agonist ivuxolimab. The receptors stem from an adult with an advanced solid tumor such as melanoma, head and neck, liver or kidney cancer.

The chain combines TRBV4-2 with TRBJ2-7; maybe TRBD2 (6 bases). The V end was cut by 0 bases, the J end by 0 bases, with 18 bases between. This CDR3 comprises 18 residues. Germline assignment: CDR1 LGHNA and CDR2 YNFKEQ. The CDR3, as DNA: TGTGCCAGCAGCCAAGAAAAGGCGGGTAGCGGAACCTCCTACGAGCAGTACTTC. It translates to CASSQEKAGSGTSYEQYF.

J is TRBJ2-5 and V is TRBV6-5, with 8 positions matching TRBD2. This CDR3 region has 14 residues. With 5 bases clipped from V and 0 bases from J, the junction kept 2 bases outside the gene matches. From germline, CDR1 is MNHEY and CDR2 SVGAGI. CDR3 DNA sequence: TGTGCCAGCAGTCACGGGGGGGACCAAGAGACCCAGTACTTC. Translated: CASSHGGDQETQYF.

The chain carries TRBV11-2 and TRBJ2-6; D remains unclear. CDR1 SGHAT and CDR2 FQNNGV come from the germline V gene. This CDR3 comprises 14 residues. V was trimmed by 2 bases and J by 0 bases, leaving 2 bases between them. CDR3: CASSLHSGANVLTF. In DNA form, the CDR3 reads TGTGCCAGCAGCTTACACTCTGGGGCCAACGTCCTGACTTTC.

The rearrangement links TRBV6-1 to TRBJ1-1, with 7 bases that match TRBD1. Per the germline V gene, CDR1 is MNHNS and CDR2 is SASEGT. V trimming: 6 bases; J trimming: 0 bases; junction bases outside the gene matches: 7. CDR3 length: 15 amino acids. CDR3 loop: CASRKPGTVNTEAFF. In DNA, the CDR3 is TGTGCCAGCAGGAAACCCGGGACAGTGAACACTGAAGCTTTCTTT.

The chain employs TRBV18 and TRBJ1-2, with D hard to call. Trimming removed 6 bases from V and 4 bases from J, with 9 bases in between. CDR3 length equals 12 residues. Germline V gene data show CDR1 as KGHSH and CDR2 as LQKENI. The CDR3 region is CASSPALYGYTF. The CDR3 nucleotides are TGTGCCAGCTCCCCGGCCCTCTATGGCTACACCTTC.

The chain uses TRBV28 and TRBJ1-6, with 10 nucleotides matching TRBD1. CDR3 length: 15 amino acids. CDR1 MDHEN and CDR2 SYDVKM come from the germline V gene. V trimming: 2 bases; J trimming: 7 bases; junction bases outside the gene matches: 2. CDR3 in DNA: TGTGCCAGCAGTTTAGGGGACAGGGGAAATTCACCCCTCCACTTT. Translation gives CASSLGDRGNSPLHF.

The chain has TRBV5-1 and TRBJ1-4; 10 bases agree with TRBD1. Germline values: CDR1 SGHRS, CDR2 YFSETQ. With V trimmed by 4 bases and J by 7 bases, 4 bases remained unmatched. This CDR3 comprises 14 residues. As DNA, the CDR3 is TGCGCCAGCAGCCCGGGACAGGGGAGTGAAAAACTGTTTTTT. The encoded protein is CASSPGQGSEKLFF.

V gene TRBV6-5 combines with J gene TRBJ1-2; no clear D gene. Trimming stripped 0 bases from V and 2 bases from J, with 7 bases between. The CDR3 covers 14 residues. In germline, CDR1 is MNHEY, CDR2 SVGAGI. The chain's CDR3 is CASSYSSTNYGYTF. CDR3 coding DNA: TGTGCCAGCAGTTACTCTAGTACGAACTATGGCTACACCTTC.

The V gene is TRBV27, the J gene TRBJ2-1; D is tentatively TRBD1 or TRBD2 (5 bases each). Trimming took off 7 bases at V and 6 bases at J, with 19 bases between the two ends. The germline CDR1 and CDR2 sequences are MNHEY and SMNVEV (reference sequence). The CDR3 runs 15 residues. The CDR3 loop is CASTPIRGLGNEQFF. The CDR3 DNA follows: TGTGCCAGCACCCCCATCCGGGGCTTGGGCAATGAGCAGTTCTTC.

This chain connects TRBV28 to TRBJ1-1, with D unresolved. The CDR3 consists of 12 residues. Looked up from germline, CDR1 is MDHEN and CDR2 is SYDVKM. Trimming took off 6 bases at V and 1 base at J, with 6 bases between the two ends. The CDR3 protein is CASRERNTEAFF. The DNA for the CDR3 is TGTGCCAGCAGGGAGAGGAACACTGAAGCTTTCTTT.

In DNA form, the CDR3 reads TGTGCCAGCAGTAAGGACAGACTAGCGGGGGGGTACGAGCAGTACTTC. It is translated as CASSKDRLAGGYEQYF. The gene calls are TRBV27 and TRBJ2-7, with TRBD2 matching 14 bases. Unmatched junction bases numbered 7, after V lost 5 bases and J lost 4 bases. This CDR3 has 16 amino acids. CDR1 MNHEY and CDR2 SMNVEV come from the germline V gene (reference sequence).

The CDR3 spells CASRGDRSNQPQHF. The CDR3 DNA follows: TGTGCCAGCAGGGGGGACAGGTCAAATCAGCCCCAGCATTTT. The chain links TRBV6-5 to TRBJ1-5; 8 bases are shared with TRBD1. The V gene's germline CDR1 is MNHEY and CDR2 SVGAGI. Germline trimming cut 6 bases from V and 4 bases from J; bases unmatched to any gene: 5. The CDR3 extends over 14 amino acids.

J is TRBJ1-5 and V is TRBV7-6, with no clear D. CDR3 size: 16 residues. Deletions cut 1 base from V and 5 bases from J, with 15 bases between. CDR1 and CDR2 from the germline V gene are SGHVS and FNYEAQ. The DNA for the CDR3 is TGTGCCAGCAGCTTAGATCCCCCCCCACAAGATCAGCCCCAGCATTTT. As protein: CASSLDPPPQDQPQHF. Looking up the rest from reference TRBV7-6 and TRBJ1-5 gives the full variable domain: GAGVSQSPRYKVTKRGQDVALRCDPISGHVSLYWYRQALGQGPEFLTYFNYEAQQDKSGLPNDRFSAERPEGSISTLTIQRTEQRDSAMYRCASSLDPPPQDQPQHFGDGTRLSIL.

This chain connects TRBV14 to TRBJ1-6; D unresolved. CDR3 length equals 14 residues. The V gene's germline CDR1 is SGHDN and CDR2 FVKESK. The V and J ends lost 1 base and 6 bases respectively, with 7 bases between them. The CDR3 DNA reads TGTGCCAGCAGCCAAGGGCTGTCTAATTCACCCCTCCACTTT. Translation gives CASSQGLSNSPLHF.

J is TRBJ1-2 and V is TRBV18; the match to TRBD1 covers 8 bases. J gave up 6 bases and V 4 bases, and 4 bases lay outside the gene matches. The length of the CDR3 is 13 residues. Germline assignment: CDR1 KGHSH and CDR2 LQKENI. For the CDR3, the DNA is TGTGCCAGCTCACTCGACAGGGGAGATGGCTACACCTTC. This codes for CASSLDRGDGYTF.

The chain has TRBV5-6 and TRBJ1-6; D gene uncertain. V lost 0 bases, J lost 5 bases, and 3 bases lay in between. The CDR3 length is 13 residues. The germline gives CDR1 SGHDT, CDR2 YYEEEE. DNA of the CDR3: TGTGCCAGCAGCTTGGACCATAATTCACCCCTCCACTTT. It yields the protein CASSLDHNSPLHF.

Worth noting for this clone: A read error may produce the germline difference seen at one junction end. The chain employs TRBV28 and TRBJ2-1; unclear D gene. Looked up from germline, CDR1 is MDHEN and CDR2 is SYDVKM. There are 11 residues in the CDR3. CDR3 amino acids: CASSFYDEQFF. As DNA, the CDR3 is TGTGCCAGCAGTTTCTACGATGAGCAGTTCTTC.

This chain uses TRBV5-4 with TRBJ2-4, with 15 bases that match TRBD2. J lost 3 bases, V lost 3 bases, and 4 bases had no gene match. CDR1 is SGHNT, CDR2 YYREEE, per germline (reference sequence). CDR3 length: 17 amino acids. CDR3 amino acids: CASSSGLAGGDKNIQYF. CDR3 nucleotide sequence: TGTGCCAGCAGCTCGGGACTAGCGGGGGGAGACAAAAACATTCAGTACTTC.

The chain employs TRBV7-9 and TRBJ2-1; TRBD2 aligns across 8 bases. Germline V CDR1 and CDR2: SEHNR, FQNEAQ (reference sequence). The CDR3 spans 15 residues. V gave up 6 bases and J gave up 7 bases; unmatched junction bases: 11. In DNA form, the CDR3 reads TGTGCCAGCAGTCGTCCGGGACTAGGGACAAATGAGCAGTTCTTC. Translating gives CASSRPGLGTNEQFF. Complete variable domain (other parts from reference TRBV7-9 and TRBJ2-1): DTGVSQNPRHKITKRGQNVTFRCDPISEHNRLYWYRQTLGQGPEFLTYFQNEAQLEKSRLLSDRFSAERPKGSFSTLEIQRTEQGDSAMYLCASSRPGLGTNEQFFGPGTRLTVL.

V usage is TRBV7-9 and J usage is TRBJ2-2; 9 bases agree with TRBD1. Per germline, CDR1 SEHNR and CDR2 FQNEAQ (reference sequence). V lost 6 bases and J lost 4; bases outside the gene matches: 18. There are 19 residues in the CDR3. The CDR3 loop is CASRFPGQGYVGSTGELFF. Here the CDR3 DNA reads TGTGCCAGCAGATTTCCGGGACAGGGCTACGTGGGGAGCACCGGGGAGCTGTTTTTT.

This clone occurred once. The chain employs TRBV9 and TRBJ1-2; the D is unclear. Trimming stripped 3 bases from V and 3 bases from J, with 21 bases between. Germline V gives CDR1 SGDLS, CDR2 YYNGEE. CDR3 size: 17 residues. CDR3 sequence reads: CASSAQRLPTRDYGYTF. The CDR3 DNA follows: TGTGCCAGCAGCGCCCAGCGACTCCCTACTAGGGACTATGGCTACACCTTC.

This sequence joins TRBV2 and TRBJ1-5, with 9 nucleotides matching TRBD1. This CDR3 has 15 amino acids. Germline lookup yields CDR1 SNHLY and CDR2 FYNNEI. J gave up 0 bases and V 6 bases, and 3 bases lay outside the gene matches. CDR3 nucleotides: TGTGCCAGCAGAGGGGGACAGGGTAGCAATCAGCCCCAGCATTTT. This encodes CASRGGQGSNQPQHF.

This clone was found a few times. The chain joins TRBV7-2 to TRBJ1-2; D gene uncertain. CDR1 is SGHTA, CDR2 FQGNSA, per germline. The CDR3 spans 14 residues. Trimming stripped 0 bases from V and 0 bases from J, with 5 bases between. DNA of the CDR3: TGTGCCAGCAGCTTAGCAGGAGCTAACTATGGCTACACCTTC. Translated: CASSLAGANYGYTF.

This rearrangement joins TRBV27 to TRBJ2-6; 10 bases fit TRBD1. The CDR3 sequence is 19 residues long. Looked up from germline, CDR1 is MNHEY and CDR2 is SMNVEV (reference sequence). V shed 6 bases and J 4 bases; nucleotides not matched to a gene: 15. The CDR3 is CASSSPPGQGGSGANVLTF. In nucleotides, the CDR3 is TGTGCCAGCAGCTCCCCACCAGGACAGGGGGGATCGGGGGCCAACGTCCTGACTTTC.

This clone was detected once. This sequence joins TRBV5-6 and TRBJ2-5; 8 positions match TRBD2. Germline V gene lookup returns CDR1 SGHDT and CDR2 YYEEEE. This CDR3 has 16 amino acids. With V trimmed by 4 bases and J by 5 bases, 13 bases remained unmatched. The CDR3 DNA reads as TGTGCCAGCAGCCAAAGGGTAGCGGGGTGGATTGAGACCCAGTACTTC. Protein sequence: CASSQRVAGWIETQYF.

The table lists this clone with a few counts. The rearrangement joins TRBV19 to TRBJ1-1; TRBD1 is a possible D gene (6 bases). This CDR3 contains 18 residues. Germline-derived CDR1 and CDR2 are LNHDA and SQIVND (reference sequence). The germline V and J ends were trimmed by 5 bases and 2 bases, with 24 bases remaining between them. The CDR3 protein is CASSPPGRGTPSNTEAFF. CDR3 in DNA: TGTGCCAGTAGTCCCCCCGGGCGCGGGACACCTTCCAACACTGAAGCTTTCTTT. Using reference TRBV19 and TRBJ1-1 for the parts outside the CDR3, the full variable domain is DGGITQSPKYLFRKEGQNVTLSCEQNLNHDAMYWYRQDPGQGLRLIYYSQIVNDFQKGDIAEGYSVSREKKESFPLTVTSAQKNPTAFYLCASSPPGRGTPSNTEAFFGQGTRLTVV.

The chain has TRBV6-5 and TRBJ2-7; 7 nucleotides match TRBD1. This CDR3 has 13 residues. Losses at the gene ends were 6 bases for V and 3 bases for J; bases not matched to a gene: 5. Germline V gives CDR1 MNHEY, CDR2 SVGAGI. The CDR3 region has the DNA TGTGCCAGCAGAGGGGGACAGATCTACGAGCAGTACTTC. It yields the protein CASRGGQIYEQYF.